These 14 T cell receptor beta chains came from one sample sequenced in a study of blood T cell repertoires in COVID-19. This table comes from immunoSEQ multiplex PCR, and its TCRdb copy is limited to in-frame clones, with some not included. The sample has around 170,000 clones; approximately 85% are singletons. Material for sequencing was PBMCs or T cells enriched from blood (not recorded which). The receptors shown here come from a woman in her thirties who had recovered from COVID-19.

This chain links TRBV7-9 with TRBJ2-5, with 9 bases identical to TRBD1. Germline trimming cut 4 bases from V and 2 bases from J; bases unmatched to any gene: 11. From germline, CDR1 is SEHNR and CDR2 FQNEAQ (reference sequence). The CDR3 extends over 17 amino acids. The CDR3 protein is CASSSVPGQGHQETQYF. CDR3 in DNA: TGTGCCAGCAGCTCAGTACCGGGACAGGGCCATCAAGAGACCCAGTACTTC.

The chain couples TRBV5-1 to TRBJ2-5; 8 bases line up with TRBD1. CDR3 length: 16 residues. The germline gives CDR1 SGHRS, CDR2 YFSETQ. With V trimmed by 0 bases and J by 5 bases, 9 bases remained unmatched. The CDR3: CASSLGGQGRFETQYF. CDR3 in DNA: TGCGCCAGCAGCTTGGGAGGACAGGGCAGGTTCGAGACCCAGTACTTC.

The chain employs TRBV6-5 and TRBJ2-3; 7 bases agree with TRBD1. J lost 8 bases, V lost 6 bases, and 14 bases had no gene match. The CDR3 is 15 residues long. Germline loops: CDR1 MNHEY, CDR2 SVGAGI. CDR3 DNA: TGTGCCAGCAGCATAGAGGGACAGTCTCCAGGTACGCAGTATTTT. This translates into CASSIEGQSPGTQYF.

V usage is TRBV5-1 and J usage is TRBJ1-2; possibly TRBD1 for D (6 bases). The germline CDR1 and CDR2 sequences are SGHRS and YFSETQ. The CDR3 loop spans 13 amino acids. V lost 4 bases, J lost 5 bases, and 12 bases lay in between. The CDR3 protein is CASSTEQGYGYTF. CDR3 nucleotides: TGCGCCAGCAGCACAGAACAGGGATATGGCTACACCTTC.

CDR3 nucleotides: TGTGCCAGTAGTATGGGGCAGGGGGCAGGGAGCAATCAGCCCCAGCATTTT. Protein sequence: CASSMGQGAGSNQPQHF. The chain carries TRBV19 and TRBJ1-5; 8 positions agree with TRBD1. Germline V lookup: CDR1 LNHDA, CDR2 SQIVND (reference sequence). V lost 3 bases and J lost 1; bases outside the gene matches: 8. The CDR3 totals 17 residues.

V is TRBV19 and J is TRBJ1-5; D may be TRBD1 (5 bases). The length of the CDR3 is 18 residues. The V gene lost 4 bases and the J gene lost 0 bases, with 19 bases spanning the gap. Germline CDR1 reads LNHDA; CDR2 reads SQIVND (reference sequence). The CDR3 sequence is CASSTRNDRSYSNQPQHF. Written as DNA, the CDR3 is TGTGCCAGTAGTACACGAAACGACAGATCCTATAGCAATCAGCCCCAGCATTTT. The full variable domain, completed using reference TRBV19 and TRBJ1-5, is DGGITQSPKYLFRKEGQNVTLSCEQNLNHDAMYWYRQDPGQGLRLIYYSQIVNDFQKGDIAEGYSVSREKKESFPLTVTSAQKNPTAFYLCASSTRNDRSYSNQPQHFGDGTRLSIL.

This clone was seen at least ten times. The V and J genes are TRBV5-1 and TRBJ2-1; 8 nucleotides align to TRBD2. Germline V CDR1 and CDR2: SGHRS, YFSETQ. V was clipped by 4 bases and J by 2 bases; unmatched bases: 8. The CDR3 extends over 16 amino acids. The CDR3 sequence: CASSIGGRPAYNEQFF. CDR3 DNA: TGCGCCAGCAGCATCGGCGGGAGGCCAGCCTACAATGAGCAGTTCTTC.

This clone was seen more than once but under ten times. This chain joins TRBV18 and TRBJ2-1; D remains ambiguous. This CDR3 is 15 amino acids long. Per the germline V gene, CDR1 is KGHSH and CDR2 is LQKENI. Trimming pared 5 bases from V and 3 bases from J, leaving 14 bases between. As DNA, the CDR3 is TGTGCCAGCTCAGTTTCCACACGCTTCTACAATGAGCAGTTCTTC. It specifies CASSVSTRFYNEQFF.

This chain connects TRBV3-1 (or the pseudogene TRBV3-2) to TRBJ2-7; possibly TRBD1 for D (5 bases). This CDR3 region has 13 residues. V was clipped by 8 bases and J by 0 bases, with 11 bases between them. CDR1 is LGHDT and CDR2 is YNNKEL in the germline V gene (reference sequence). The chain's CDR3 is CASCVGHSYEQYF. The CDR3 region has the DNA TGTGCCAGCTGTGTGGGGCACTCCTACGAGCAGTACTTC.

V is TRBV30 and J is TRBJ2-7; TRBD1 matches 7 bases. Per germline, CDR1 GTSNPN and CDR2 SVGIG (reference sequence). The CDR3 is 10 amino acids. The CDR3 nucleotides are TGTGCGACAGGGACCTACGAGCAGTACTTC. Amino acid sequence: CATGTYEQYF.

The chain is built from TRBV27 and TRBJ1-6; possible D gene TRBD1, 6 bases. The CDR3 has 15 residues. V dropped 1 base and J dropped 10 bases, with 14 bases sitting between them. From germline, CDR1 is MNHEY and CDR2 SMNVEV (reference sequence). The CDR3 sequence: CASSLWGSGESPLHF. For the CDR3, the DNA is TGTGCCAGCAGTTTATGGGGTTCAGGGGAATCACCCCTCCACTTT.

The gene calls are TRBV5-5 and TRBJ1-6; D ambiguous. The CDR3 extends over 13 amino acids. The V and J ends lost 4 bases and 7 bases respectively, with 9 bases between them. CDR1 and CDR2 (germline): SGHKS, YYEKEE (reference sequence). CDR3 bases: TGTGCCAGCAGCCGGGATTGGAATTCACCCCTCCACTTT. As protein: CASSRDWNSPLHF.

The chain carries TRBV7-9 and TRBJ1-2, with unresolved D. Per germline, CDR1 SEHNR and CDR2 FQNEAQ (reference sequence). The V end was cut by 0 bases, the J end by 7 bases, with 15 bases between. CDR3 size: 15 residues. The CDR3 here is CASSLAEGGIAGYTF. The CDR3 DNA reads as TGTGCCAGCAGCTTAGCGGAGGGAGGAATCGCTGGCTACACCTTC.

In this sample, this clone turned up a few times. The chain recombines TRBV4-2 with TRBJ2-7; maybe TRBD1 (6 bases). CDR1 LGHNA and CDR2 YNFKEQ come from the germline V gene. The CDR3 length is 17 residues. Between the trimmed V and J ends, which lost 1 base and 3 bases, there was a span of 19 bases. For the CDR3, the DNA is TGTGCCAGCAGCCAAGCAGAGGGGGTGACACTGAGCTACGAGCAGTACTTC. Translating gives CASSQAEGVTLSYEQYF.